The rows below give T cell receptor beta chains drawn from one sample of a study of early T cells in non-severe SARS-CoV-2 infection. TCRdb ran MiXCR on the 5' RACE reads and lists one entry per CDR3 protein. This sample yields more than 85,000 distinct CDR3 sequences, of which approximately 14% are seen a single time; approximately 6% belongs to the top ten. Sequenced material: whole blood. These receptors all come from an adult who was a healthcare worker with PCR-confirmed SARS-CoV-2 infection or an uninfected control (not recorded which). Each CDR3 is given with its conserved first and last residue. A D gene is named only where the DNA matches it firmly. Clone size is shown for a subset of rows, as once, few, many or a class of expanded clone.

j_gene: TRBJ2-2
d_gene: TRBD2
abundance: many
v_gene: TRBV4-1
CDR3aa: CASSQEGIAGVYGELFF
CDR3nt: TGCGCCAGCAGCCAAGAGGGGATAGCGGGAGTCTACGGGGAGCTGTTTTTT

j_gene: TRBJ2-7
d_gene: TRBD2
abundance: NA
v_gene: TRBV15
CDR3aa: CATSTRLAGSYEQYF
CDR3nt: TGTGCCACCAGCACGCGACTAGCGGGTTCCTACGAGCAGTACTTC

j_gene: TRBJ2-7
d_gene: TRBD2
abundance: many
v_gene: TRBV7-2
CDR3aa: CASSPILAHEQYF
CDR3nt: TGTGCCAGCAGCCCGATACTAGCGCACGAGCAGTACTTC

j_gene: TRBJ1-1
d_gene: NA
abundance: many
v_gene: TRBV11-2
CDR3aa: CASSTGSGTEAFF
CDR3nt: TGTGCCAGCAGTACGGGGAGTGGGACTGAAGCTTTCTTT

j_gene: TRBJ2-3
d_gene: TRBD2
abundance: many
v_gene: TRBV27
CDR3aa: CASSRRSGSGYTQYF
CDR3nt: TGTGCCAGCAGTCGGAGGAGCGGGAGTGGATATACGCAGTATTTT

j_gene: TRBJ2-1
d_gene: TRBD2
abundance: NA
v_gene: TRBV14
CDR3aa: CASSQRERGQFF
CDR3nt: TGTGCCAGCAGCCAGCGGGAGAGGGGGCAGTTCTTC

j_gene: TRBJ2-2
d_gene: TRBD2
abundance: NA
v_gene: TRBV5-1
CDR3aa: CVSSLYVAGETGELFF
CDR3nt: TGCGTCAGCAGCTTGTACGTAGCGGGAGAAACCGGGGAGCTGTTTTTT

j_gene: TRBJ2-7
d_gene: NA
abundance: many
v_gene: TRBV21-1
CDR3aa: CASSSQTSIYEQYF
CDR3nt: TGTGCCAGCAGCTCCCAGACTAGTATTTACGAGCAGTACTTC

j_gene: TRBJ2-7
d_gene: NA
abundance: many
v_gene: TRBV10-3
CDR3aa: CAISESEGGTQYEQYF
CDR3nt: TGTGCCATCAGTGAGTCTGAAGGAGGGACTCAGTACGAGCAGTACTTC

j_gene: TRBJ2-1
d_gene: TRBD2
abundance: NA
v_gene: TRBV30
CDR3aa: CAWSEGLAGGHEQFF
CDR3nt: TGTGCCTGGAGTGAGGGACTAGCGGGAGGGCATGAGCAGTTCTTC

j_gene: TRBJ1-6
d_gene: TRBD1
abundance: NA
v_gene: TRBV13
CDR3aa: CASSRTLIPTGRGSPLHF
CDR3nt: TGTGCCAGCAGCCGAACATTAATTCCGACAGGGAGAGGCTCACCCCTCCACTTT

j_gene: TRBJ2-5
d_gene: NA
abundance: NA
v_gene: TRBV7-9
CDR3aa: CASSLWRDARDGTQYF
CDR3nt: TGTGCCAGCAGCTTATGGAGAGACGCTCGAGACGGGACCCAGTACTTC

j_gene: TRBJ1-2
d_gene: NA
abundance: NA
v_gene: TRBV5-6
CDR3aa: CASTKTEDYGYTF
CDR3nt: TGTGCCAGCACCAAGACGGAAGATTATGGCTACACCTTC

j_gene: TRBJ2-5
d_gene: TRBD2
abundance: NA
v_gene: TRBV5-1
CDR3aa: CASSPVLHSGRGETQYF
CDR3nt: TGCGCCAGCAGCCCCGTGCTGCATAGCGGGAGGGGAGAGACCCAGTACTTC

j_gene: TRBJ2-7
d_gene: NA
abundance: many
v_gene: TRBV6-1
CDR3aa: CASDIVLGTYEQYF
CDR3nt: TGTGCCAGCGATATTGTACTGGGGACCTACGAGCAGTACTTC

j_gene: TRBJ2-1
d_gene: NA
abundance: NA
v_gene: TRBV5-1
CDR3aa: CASRDGASKNEQFF
CDR3nt: TGCGCCAGCCGTGACGGCGCTTCCAAGAATGAGCAGTTCTTC

j_gene: TRBJ1-1
d_gene: NA
abundance: NA
v_gene: TRBV21-1
CDR3aa: CASSKPYLEAFF
CDR3nt: TGTGCCAGCAGCAAACCATACCTTGAAGCTTTCTTT

j_gene: TRBJ1-1
d_gene: NA
abundance: many
v_gene: TRBV11-2
CDR3aa: CASRRDRNTEAFF
CDR3nt: TGTGCCAGCCGTCGCGACCGTAACACTGAAGCTTTCTTT

j_gene: TRBJ2-5
d_gene: NA
abundance: NA
v_gene: TRBV6-5
CDR3aa: CASTGDQETQYF
CDR3nt: TGTGCCAGCACGGGGGACCAAGAGACCCAGTACTTC

j_gene: TRBJ1-1
d_gene: NA
abundance: few
v_gene: TRBV7-2
CDR3aa: CASSTIPWLNTEAFF
CDR3nt: TGTGCCAGCAGCACAATACCGTGGCTGAACACTGAAGCTTTCTTT

j_gene: TRBJ2-3
d_gene: TRBD2
abundance: NA
v_gene: TRBV13
CDR3aa: CASSFSGNSTDTQYF
CDR3nt: TGTGCCAGCAGCTTCAGCGGGAACTCCACAGATACGCAGTATTTT

j_gene: TRBJ2-1
d_gene: TRBD2
abundance: NA
v_gene: TRBV20-1
CDR3aa: CSASPSGRFTNEQFF
CDR3nt: TGCAGTGCTTCCCCTAGCGGGAGGTTTACGAATGAGCAGTTCTTC

j_gene: TRBJ2-5
d_gene: NA
abundance: few
v_gene: TRBV12-3/TRBV12-4
CDR3aa: CASGGNGDFYQETQYF
CDR3nt: TGTGCCAGCGGGGGAAATGGGGACTTCTACCAAGAGACCCAGTACTTC

j_gene: TRBJ2-7
d_gene: NA
abundance: few
v_gene: TRBV27
CDR3aa: CASSLQATGREQYF
CDR3nt: TGTGCCAGCAGTTTACAAGCGACAGGACGCGAGCAGTACTTC

j_gene: TRBJ2-7
d_gene: TRBD1
abundance: NA
v_gene: TRBV29-1
CDR3aa: CSVGQGGEQYF
CDR3nt: TGCAGCGTTGGACAGGGCGGCGAGCAGTACTTC

j_gene: TRBJ2-1
d_gene: NA
abundance: few
v_gene: TRBV28
CDR3aa: CASSLTDSSYNEQFF
CDR3nt: TGTGCCAGCAGTTTAACGGACAGCTCCTACAATGAGCAGTTCTTC

j_gene: TRBJ2-1
d_gene: NA
abundance: few
v_gene: TRBV28
CDR3aa: CASSLGGTREQFF
CDR3nt: TGTGCCAGCAGTTTAGGCGGGACCCGTGAGCAGTTCTTC

j_gene: TRBJ1-1
d_gene: NA
abundance: NA
v_gene: TRBV12-5
CDR3aa: CASGLVQEFPEAFF
CDR3nt: TGTGCTAGTGGTTTGGTACAGGAGTTTCCCGAAGCTTTCTTT

j_gene: TRBJ2-3
d_gene: TRBD2
abundance: NA
v_gene: TRBV9
CDR3aa: CASSTYPGTSGDTQYF
CDR3nt: TGTGCCAGCAGCACTTACCCCGGGACTAGCGGCGATACGCAGTATTTT

j_gene: TRBJ2-7
d_gene: NA
abundance: NA
v_gene: TRBV6-6
CDR3aa: CASSFRTSSYEQYF
CDR3nt: TGTGCCAGCAGTTTCCGGACGTCCTCCTACGAGCAGTACTTC

j_gene: TRBJ2-1
d_gene: TRBD2
abundance: few
v_gene: TRBV20-1
CDR3aa: CSASGTSGINEQFF
CDR3nt: TGCAGTGCTAGCGGGACTAGCGGGATTAATGAGCAGTTCTTC

j_gene: TRBJ2-7
d_gene: NA
abundance: many
v_gene: TRBV28
CDR3aa: CASSLVGVGPSPGEQYF
CDR3nt: TGTGCCAGCAGTTTAGTAGGAGTGGGGCCCTCACCGGGCGAGCAGTACTTC

j_gene: TRBJ1-3
d_gene: TRBD1
abundance: NA
v_gene: TRBV4-1
CDR3aa: CASSHPTGGHSGNTIYF
CDR3nt: TGCGCCAGCAGCCACCCCACAGGGGGCCACTCTGGAAACACCATATATTTT

j_gene: TRBJ2-2
d_gene: NA
abundance: once
v_gene: TRBV12-3/TRBV12-4
CDR3aa: CASSPGGQGELFF
CDR3nt: TGTGCCAGCAGCCCCGGGGGGCAAGGGGAGCTGTTTTTT

j_gene: TRBJ2-1
d_gene: NA
abundance: few
v_gene: TRBV29-1
CDR3aa: CSVGQGDNEQFF
CDR3nt: TGCAGCGTTGGGCAGGGCGACAATGAGCAGTTCTTC

j_gene: TRBJ2-7
d_gene: NA
abundance: NA
v_gene: TRBV5-1
CDR3aa: CASSSGGANNEQYF
CDR3nt: TGCGCCAGCAGCTCCGGGGGAGCGAACAACGAGCAGTACTTC

j_gene: TRBJ2-1
d_gene: TRBD2
abundance: many
v_gene: TRBV10-3
CDR3aa: CAISEQSGRGYNEQFF
CDR3nt: TGTGCCATCAGTGAGCAGAGCGGGAGGGGATACAATGAGCAGTTCTTC

j_gene: TRBJ1-2
d_gene: NA
abundance: many
v_gene: TRBV2
CDR3aa: CASSDRPEPSDGYTF
CDR3nt: TGTGCCAGCAGTGACAGGCCGGAGCCATCCGATGGCTACACCTTC

j_gene: TRBJ2-1
d_gene: TRBD2
abundance: NA
v_gene: TRBV6-1
CDR3aa: CASSDLAGVNEQFF
CDR3nt: TGTGCCAGCAGTGACCTAGCGGGAGTAAATGAGCAGTTCTTC

j_gene: TRBJ2-2
d_gene: NA
abundance: NA
v_gene: TRBV30
CDR3aa: CAWSVKAGELFF
CDR3nt: TGTGCCTGGAGTGTAAAAGCCGGGGAGCTGTTTTTT

j_gene: TRBJ2-3
d_gene: TRBD2
abundance: NA
v_gene: TRBV6-1
CDR3aa: CASHDSGSYIDTQYF
CDR3nt: TGTGCCAGCCACGATAGCGGGAGTTACATAGATACGCAGTATTTT

j_gene: TRBJ2-7
d_gene: TRBD2
abundance: few
v_gene: TRBV12-3/TRBV12-4
CDR3aa: CASSLPPGTSNPEQYF
CDR3nt: TGTGCCAGCAGTCTCCCTCCCGGGACTAGCAATCCCGAGCAGTACTTC

j_gene: TRBJ2-1
d_gene: NA
abundance: NA
v_gene: TRBV4-1
CDR3aa: CASSHKPGVDEQFF
CDR3nt: TGCGCCAGCAGCCACAAGCCAGGGGTCGATGAGCAGTTCTTC

j_gene: TRBJ2-1
d_gene: NA
abundance: few
v_gene: TRBV20-1
CDR3aa: CSAREITNEQFF
CDR3nt: TGCAGTGCTAGAGAAATTACCAATGAGCAGTTCTTC

j_gene: TRBJ2-1
d_gene: NA
abundance: few
v_gene: TRBV18
CDR3aa: CASSPVSWSNSYNEQFF
CDR3nt: TGTGCCAGCTCACCAGTTTCGTGGAGCAACTCCTACAATGAGCAGTTCTTC

j_gene: TRBJ1-2
d_gene: NA
abundance: many
v_gene: TRBV11-2
CDR3aa: CASSYTDGSYGYTF
CDR3nt: TGTGCCAGCAGCTACACGGACGGAAGCTATGGCTACACCTTC

j_gene: TRBJ2-7
d_gene: NA
abundance: NA
v_gene: TRBV7-9
CDR3aa: CASSWDGYEQYF
CDR3nt: TGTGCCAGCAGCTGGGACGGCTACGAGCAGTACTTC

j_gene: TRBJ2-7
d_gene: NA
abundance: many
v_gene: TRBV7-2
CDR3aa: CASSFPPPNEQYF
CDR3nt: TGTGCCAGCAGCTTTCCCCCCCCGAACGAGCAGTACTTC